The source of this TCR beta chain is a study of shared clonotypes between healthy human individuals. Study-wide background: Sampling drew on donors who were a couple of women and a few men aged 18 to 49.

Study-wide results and limits: All-four-donor shared clonotypes had higher generation probabilities than non-shared clonotypes did.

The authors split each subset's genomic DNA evenly across several immunoSEQ plates. In replicate PCRs of sorted subsets, approximately 210 ng DNA, approximately 28,000 T cell genomes, was used. The repertoire was sequenced with immunoSEQ multiplex PCR; TCRdb's copy has only in-frame clones and lacks some. The sample lists almost 700,000 clones, 92% seen once, with approximately 24% in the top ten. Remarks on this clone: The antigen is not known.

Trimming took 4 bases from V and 5 from J; bases not matched to a gene: 8. The CDR3 loop spans 14 amino acids. Germline CDR1 is MNHNS and CDR2 is SASEGT. Positively selected for CCR7, the CD45RO-negative cells used as naive CD8 cells excluded terminally differentiated effector memory CD45RA+ cells. The chain recombines TRBV6-1 with TRBJ2-7; TRBD1 agrees at 7 bases. This clonotype was obtained from a young man in good health. Sequenced material: naive CD8+ T cells sorted from blood. CDR3 DNA sequence: TGTGCCAGCAGTGGCTTCGACAGGGCCGACGAGCAGTACTTC. Encoded protein: CASSGFDRADEQYF.